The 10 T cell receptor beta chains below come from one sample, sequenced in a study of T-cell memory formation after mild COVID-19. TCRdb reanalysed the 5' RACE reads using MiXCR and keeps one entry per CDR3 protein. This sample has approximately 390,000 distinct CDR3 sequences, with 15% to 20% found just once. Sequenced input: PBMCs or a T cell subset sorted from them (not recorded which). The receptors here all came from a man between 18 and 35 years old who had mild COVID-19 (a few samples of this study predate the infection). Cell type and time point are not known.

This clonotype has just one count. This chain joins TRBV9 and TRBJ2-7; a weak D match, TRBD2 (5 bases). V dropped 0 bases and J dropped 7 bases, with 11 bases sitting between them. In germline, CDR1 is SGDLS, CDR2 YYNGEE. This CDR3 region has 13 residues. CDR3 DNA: TGTGCCAGCAGCGTAGGGCAGCCGGGGGAGCAGTACTTC. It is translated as CASSVGQPGEQYF.

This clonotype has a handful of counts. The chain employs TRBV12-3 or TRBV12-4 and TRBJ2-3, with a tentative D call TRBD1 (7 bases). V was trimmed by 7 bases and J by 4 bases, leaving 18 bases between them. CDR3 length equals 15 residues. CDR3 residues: CASNLQGGLSDTQYF. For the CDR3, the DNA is TGTGCCAGCAATCTCCAGGGGGGCCTTTCAGATACGCAGTATTTT.

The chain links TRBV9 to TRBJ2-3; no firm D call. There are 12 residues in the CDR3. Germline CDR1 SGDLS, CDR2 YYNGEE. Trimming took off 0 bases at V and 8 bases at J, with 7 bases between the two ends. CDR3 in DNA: TGTGCCAGCAGCGTAGAATGGAGTACGCAGTATTTT. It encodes CASSVEWSTQYF.

The CDR3 nucleotides are TGCGCCAGCAACAGCGGACAGGGGGTGGCCGCGGGGGAGCTGTTTTTT. It is translated as CASNSGQGVAAGELFF. This chain joins TRBV5-1 and TRBJ2-2; 10 positions agree with TRBD1. Trimming removed 6 bases from V and 8 bases from J; junction bases left unmatched: 13. CDR1 SGHRS and CDR2 YFSETQ come from the germline V gene. The CDR3 is made up of 16 amino acids.

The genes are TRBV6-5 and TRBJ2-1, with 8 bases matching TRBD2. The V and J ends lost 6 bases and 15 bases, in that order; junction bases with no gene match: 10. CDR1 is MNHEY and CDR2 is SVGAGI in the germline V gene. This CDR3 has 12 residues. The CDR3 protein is CASSPLAGSWFF. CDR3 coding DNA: TGTGCCAGCAGCCCCTTAGCGGGGTCGTGGTTCTTC.

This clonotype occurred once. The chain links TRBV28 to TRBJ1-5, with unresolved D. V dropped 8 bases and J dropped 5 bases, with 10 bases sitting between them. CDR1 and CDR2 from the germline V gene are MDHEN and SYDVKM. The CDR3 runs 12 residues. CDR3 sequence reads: CASSVLDQPQHF. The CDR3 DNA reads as TGTGCCAGCTCCGTCCTTGATCAGCCCCAGCATTTT.

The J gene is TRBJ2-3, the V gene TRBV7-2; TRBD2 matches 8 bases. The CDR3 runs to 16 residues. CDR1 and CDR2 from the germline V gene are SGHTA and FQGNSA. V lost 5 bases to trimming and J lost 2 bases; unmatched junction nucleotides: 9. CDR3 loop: CASSPQAGAYTDTQYF. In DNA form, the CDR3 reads TGTGCCAGCAGCCCCCAAGCGGGGGCCTACACAGATACGCAGTATTTT.

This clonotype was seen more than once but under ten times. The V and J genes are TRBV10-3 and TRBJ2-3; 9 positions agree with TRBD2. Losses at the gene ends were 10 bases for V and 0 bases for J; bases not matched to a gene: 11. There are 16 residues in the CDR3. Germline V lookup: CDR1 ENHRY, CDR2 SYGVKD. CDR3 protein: CATQAGGSTSTDTQYF. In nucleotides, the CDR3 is TGTGCCACCCAAGCGGGGGGCTCCACTAGCACAGATACGCAGTATTTT.

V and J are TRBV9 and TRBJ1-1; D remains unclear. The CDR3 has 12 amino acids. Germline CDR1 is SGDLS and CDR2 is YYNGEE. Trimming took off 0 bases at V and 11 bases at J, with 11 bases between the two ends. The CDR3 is CASSVGEGGAFF. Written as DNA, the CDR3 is TGTGCCAGCAGCGTAGGTGAAGGTGGTGCTTTCTTT.

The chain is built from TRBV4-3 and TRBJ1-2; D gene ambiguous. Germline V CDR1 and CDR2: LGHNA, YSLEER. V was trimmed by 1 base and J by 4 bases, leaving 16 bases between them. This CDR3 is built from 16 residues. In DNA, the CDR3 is TGCGCCAGCAGCCAAGGCCGGACCCATATGGGCTATGGCTACACCTTC. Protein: CASSQGRTHMGYGYTF.